Each of the 13 T cell receptor beta chains below was sequenced from the same sample in a study of CD8 T cells in Susac syndrome. It was with random hexamers that 0.5 to 1 ug RNA was reverse transcribed. TCRdb recomputed calls from the immunoSEQ multiplex PCR reads with MiXCR, one row per CDR3 protein. This table has about 140,000 distinct CDR3 sequences, approximately 95% appearing once. The material sequenced was CD4+ T cells from PBMCs. The receptors were gathered from a human donor with Susac syndrome.

J is TRBJ1-1 and V is TRBV7-9; D is ambiguous. Between the trimmed V and J ends, which lost 5 bases and 3 bases, there was a span of 13 bases. CDR1 and CDR2 (germline): SEHNR, FQNEAQ (reference sequence). The CDR3 is 14 residues long. The CDR3 DNA sequence: TGTGCCAGCAGCGGTCCTCCAGGCTACACTGAAGCTTTCTTT. It specifies CASSGPPGYTEAFF.

The DNA of the CDR3 is TGCAGTGCTAGAGATGGGGTGGGACCCTCCTACAATGAGCAGTTCTTC. Encoded protein: CSARDGVGPSYNEQFF. V gene TRBV20-1 combines with J gene TRBJ2-1; either TRBD1 or TRBD2 may supply D (5 bases each). Deletions cut 0 bases from V and 0 bases from J, with 12 bases between. The CDR3 contains 16 residues. In germline, CDR1 is DFQATT, CDR2 SNEGSKA (reference sequence).

The rearrangement links TRBV9 to TRBJ2-1; D may be TRBD2 (5 bases). Germline lookup yields CDR1 SGDLS and CDR2 YYNGEE. V lost 2 bases and J 7 bases, leaving 19 bases between the germline ends. This CDR3 is built from 16 residues. CDR3 in amino acids: CASSVKSAGRRNEQFF. CDR3 in DNA: TGTGCCAGCAGCGTCAAGTCCGCGGGCCGCCGGAATGAGCAGTTCTTC.

The genes are TRBV20-1 and TRBJ2-7; the match to TRBD2 covers 7 bases. This CDR3 has 12 amino acids. The J segment lost 2 bases and the V segment lost 6 bases, leaving 4 bases of the junction unmatched. Germline V lookup: CDR1 DFQATT, CDR2 SNEGSKA (reference sequence). CDR3 in DNA: TGCAGTGCGAGACGGGGGGCCTACGAGCAGTACTTC. Protein: CSARRGAYEQYF.

The chain combines TRBV3-1 with TRBJ2-5; 13 bases match TRBD2. The V gene's germline CDR1 is LGHDT and CDR2 YNNKEL (reference sequence). With V trimmed by 0 bases and J by 3 bases, 1 base remained unmatched. This CDR3 is built from 16 residues. In DNA form, the CDR3 reads TGTGCCAGCAGCCAAGACGGGACTAGCGGGGAAGAGACCCAGTACTTC. The encoded protein is CASSQDGTSGEETQYF.

The CDR3 sequence is CSASGSGIRTNYGYTF. Here the CDR3 DNA reads TGCAGCGCCTCTGGATCCGGCATCAGGACCAACTATGGCTACACCTTC. The chain has TRBV29-1 and TRBJ1-2, with unresolved D. In germline, CDR1 is SQVTM, CDR2 ANQGSEA. V gave up 7 bases and J gave up 2 bases, with 23 bases separating them. The CDR3 has 16 amino acids.

The genes are TRBV9 and TRBJ2-2, with unresolved D. This CDR3 spans 16 amino acids. Per germline, CDR1 SGDLS and CDR2 YYNGEE. Trimming took 0 bases from V and 0 from J, leaving 9 bases between them. The CDR3 DNA follows: TGTGCCAGCAGCGTAGTCCCAGCTACGAACACCGGGGAGCTGTTTTTT. As protein: CASSVVPATNTGELFF.

The genes are TRBV2 and TRBJ2-1; 7 positions agree with TRBD2. The CDR3 contains 14 residues. Germline CDR1 is SNHLY and CDR2 is FYNNEI. V was pared by 11 bases and J by 9 bases, with 16 bases of the junction left unmatched. The CDR3 DNA follows: TGTGCCTCGATGGGACTACCTACCACCGGTGAGCAGTTCTTC. Translating gives CASMGLPTTGEQFF.

This rearrangement joins TRBV12-3 or TRBV12-4 to TRBJ1-1, with 8 bases fitting TRBD1. The trim removed 6 bases at V and 6 bases at J, leaving 9 bases unmatched. The CDR3 is made up of 14 amino acids. CDR3 protein: CASRGLQGVSEAFF. The CDR3 bases are TGTGCCAGCAGGGGGTTACAGGGGGTATCTGAAGCTTTCTTT.

The chain joins TRBV28 to TRBJ1-1, with 7 bases matching TRBD1. This CDR3 spans 16 amino acids. Germline lookup yields CDR1 MDHEN and CDR2 SYDVKM. The trim removed 8 bases at V and 0 bases at J, leaving 12 bases unmatched. Written as DNA, the CDR3 is TGTGCCAGCGGAATCACCCCAGGACAGGTGAACACTGAAGCTTTCTTT. Protein sequence: CASGITPGQVNTEAFF.

This clonotype was detected once. The gene calls are TRBV30 and TRBJ1-2; TRBD1 matches 8 bases. The germline CDR1 and CDR2 sequences are GTSNPN and SVGIG (reference sequence). The CDR3 has 14 residues. J was trimmed by 6 bases and V by 3 bases; bases with no gene match: 9. CDR3 protein: CAWSGDRGVNGYTF. CDR3 in DNA: TGTGCCTGGAGCGGAGACAGGGGAGTCAATGGCTACACCTTC.

The chain couples TRBV4-1 to TRBJ1-2; possibly TRBD1 for D (6 bases). The CDR3 length is 15 residues. The germline CDR1 and CDR2 sequences are MGHRA and YSYEKL. The V end was cut by 1 base, the J end by 3 bases, with 12 bases between. The DNA for the CDR3 is TGCGCCAGCAGCCAAGCGGGGGCGAAGGACTATGGCTACACCTTC. This gives the protein CASSQAGAKDYGYTF.

The V and J genes are TRBV12-3 or TRBV12-4 and TRBJ2-7; TRBD1 might be the D (5 bases). The CDR3 is 12 residues long. V dropped 6 bases and J dropped 6 bases, with 12 bases sitting between them. CDR3 nucleotides: TGTGCCAGCAGCCGAAGGGGCCGCGAGCAGTACTTC. Amino acids: CASSRRGREQYF.